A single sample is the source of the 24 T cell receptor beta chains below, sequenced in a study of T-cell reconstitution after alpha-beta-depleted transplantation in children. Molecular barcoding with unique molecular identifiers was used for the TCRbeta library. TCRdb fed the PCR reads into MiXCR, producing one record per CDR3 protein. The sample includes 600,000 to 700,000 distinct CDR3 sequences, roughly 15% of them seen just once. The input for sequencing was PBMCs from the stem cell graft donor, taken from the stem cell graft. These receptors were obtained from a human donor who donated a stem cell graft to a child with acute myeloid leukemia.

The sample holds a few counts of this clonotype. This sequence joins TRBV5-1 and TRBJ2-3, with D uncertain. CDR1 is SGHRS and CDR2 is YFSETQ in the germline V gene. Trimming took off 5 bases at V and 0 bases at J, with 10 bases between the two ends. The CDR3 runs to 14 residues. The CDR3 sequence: CASRVAVSTDTQYF. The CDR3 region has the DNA TGCGCCAGCAGAGTAGCAGTTAGCACAGATACGCAGTATTTT.

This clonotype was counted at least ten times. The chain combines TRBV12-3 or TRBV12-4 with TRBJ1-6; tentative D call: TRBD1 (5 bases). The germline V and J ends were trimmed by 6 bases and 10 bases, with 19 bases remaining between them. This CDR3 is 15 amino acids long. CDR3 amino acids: CASSITQGTGSPLHF. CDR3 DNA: TGTGCCAGCAGCATTACCCAGGGCACGGGCTCACCCCTCCACTTT.

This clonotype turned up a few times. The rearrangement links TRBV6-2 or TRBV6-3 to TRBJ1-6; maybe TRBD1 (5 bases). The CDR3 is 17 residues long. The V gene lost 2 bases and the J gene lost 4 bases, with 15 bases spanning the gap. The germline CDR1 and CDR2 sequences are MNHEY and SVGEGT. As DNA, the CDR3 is TGTGCCAGCAGTTACGATCGGGGCAGAGGATATAATTCACCCCTCCACTTT. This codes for CASSYDRGRGYNSPLHF.

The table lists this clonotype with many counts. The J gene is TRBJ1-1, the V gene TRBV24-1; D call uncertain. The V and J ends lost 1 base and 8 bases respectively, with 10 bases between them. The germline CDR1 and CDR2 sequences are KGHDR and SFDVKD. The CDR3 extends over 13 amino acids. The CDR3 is CATSDFEGTEAFF. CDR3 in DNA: TGTGCCACCAGTGATTTTGAGGGAACCGAAGCTTTCTTT.

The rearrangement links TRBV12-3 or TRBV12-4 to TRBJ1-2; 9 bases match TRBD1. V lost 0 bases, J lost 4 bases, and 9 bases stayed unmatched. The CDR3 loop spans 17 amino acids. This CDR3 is CASSLANPGQGSYGYTF. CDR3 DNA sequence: TGTGCCAGCAGTTTAGCGAACCCGGGACAGGGTAGCTATGGCTACACCTTC.

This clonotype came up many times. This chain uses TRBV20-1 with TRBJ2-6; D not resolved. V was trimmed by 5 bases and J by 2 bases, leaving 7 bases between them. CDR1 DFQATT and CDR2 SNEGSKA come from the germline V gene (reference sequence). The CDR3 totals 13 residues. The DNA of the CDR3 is TGCAGTGCTCCGAGAGCTGGGGCCAACGTCCTGACTTTC. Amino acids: CSAPRAGANVLTF.

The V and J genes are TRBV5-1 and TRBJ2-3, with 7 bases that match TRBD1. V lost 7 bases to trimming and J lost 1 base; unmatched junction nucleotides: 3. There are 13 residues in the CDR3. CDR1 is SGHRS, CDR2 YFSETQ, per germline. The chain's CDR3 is CASHTGGTDTQYF. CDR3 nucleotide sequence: TGCGCCAGCCATACAGGGGGCACAGATACGCAGTATTTT.

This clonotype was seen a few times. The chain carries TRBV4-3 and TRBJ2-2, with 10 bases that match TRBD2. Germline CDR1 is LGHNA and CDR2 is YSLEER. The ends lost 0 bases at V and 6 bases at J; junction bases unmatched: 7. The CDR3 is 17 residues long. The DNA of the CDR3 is TGCGCCAGCAGCCAAGATTCGACGAGCGGGGGGGCCGGGGAGCTGTTTTTT. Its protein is CASSQDSTSGGAGELFF.

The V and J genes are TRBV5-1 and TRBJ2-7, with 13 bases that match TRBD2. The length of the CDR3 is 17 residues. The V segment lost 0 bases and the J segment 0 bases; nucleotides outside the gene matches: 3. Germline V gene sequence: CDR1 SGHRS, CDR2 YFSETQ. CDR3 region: CASSLGTSGGSSYEQYV. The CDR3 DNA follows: TGCGCCAGCAGCTTGGGGACTAGCGGGGGAAGCTCCTACGAGCAGTACGTC.

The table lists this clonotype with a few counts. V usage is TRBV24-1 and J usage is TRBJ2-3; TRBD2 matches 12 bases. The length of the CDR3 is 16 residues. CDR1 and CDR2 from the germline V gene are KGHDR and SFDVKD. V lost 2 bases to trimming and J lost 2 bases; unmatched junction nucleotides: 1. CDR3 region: CATSDWTSGATDTQYF. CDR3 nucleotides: TGTGCCACCAGTGATTGGACTAGCGGGGCCACAGATACGCAGTATTTT.

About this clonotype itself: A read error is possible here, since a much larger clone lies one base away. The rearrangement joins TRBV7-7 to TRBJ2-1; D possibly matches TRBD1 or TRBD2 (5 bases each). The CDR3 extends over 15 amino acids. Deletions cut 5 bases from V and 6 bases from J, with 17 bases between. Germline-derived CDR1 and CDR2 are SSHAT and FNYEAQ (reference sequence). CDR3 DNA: TGTGCCAGCAGCCTCGGGACGGACTTTAGCAATGAGCAGTTCTTC. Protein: CASSLGTDFSNEQFF. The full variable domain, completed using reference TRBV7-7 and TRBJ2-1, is GAGVSQSPRYKVTKRGQDVTLRCDPISSHATLYWYQQALGQGPEFLTYFNYEAQPDKSGLPSDRFSAERPEGSISTLTIQRTEQRDSAMYRCASSLGTDFSNEQFFGPGTRLTVL.

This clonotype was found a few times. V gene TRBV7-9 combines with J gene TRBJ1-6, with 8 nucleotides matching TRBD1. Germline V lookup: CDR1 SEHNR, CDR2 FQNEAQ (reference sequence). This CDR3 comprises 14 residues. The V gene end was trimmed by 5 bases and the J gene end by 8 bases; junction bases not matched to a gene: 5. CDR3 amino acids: CASSRGQGDSPLHF. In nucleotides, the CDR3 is TGTGCCAGCAGCCGCGGACAGGGAGATTCACCCCTCCACTTT.

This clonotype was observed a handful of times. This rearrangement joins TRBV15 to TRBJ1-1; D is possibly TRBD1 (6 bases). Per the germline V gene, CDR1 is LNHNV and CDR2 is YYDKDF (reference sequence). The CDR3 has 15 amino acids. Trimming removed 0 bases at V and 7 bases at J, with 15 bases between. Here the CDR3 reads CATSRDGGQGHEAFF. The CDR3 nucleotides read TGTGCCACCAGCAGAGATGGAGGGCAGGGGCATGAAGCTTTCTTT.

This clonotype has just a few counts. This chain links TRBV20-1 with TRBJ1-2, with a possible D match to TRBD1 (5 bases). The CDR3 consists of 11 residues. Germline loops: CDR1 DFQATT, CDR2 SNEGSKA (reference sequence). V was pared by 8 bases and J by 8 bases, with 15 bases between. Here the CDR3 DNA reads TGCAGTCCCCCCCTTGGGGCCGGCTACACCTTC. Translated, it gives CSPPLGAGYTF.

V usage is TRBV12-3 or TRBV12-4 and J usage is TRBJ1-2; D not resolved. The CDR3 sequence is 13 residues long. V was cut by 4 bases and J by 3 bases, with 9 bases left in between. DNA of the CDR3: TGTGCCAGCAGTTCACCCGCTCACTATGGCTACACCTTC. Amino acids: CASSSPAHYGYTF.

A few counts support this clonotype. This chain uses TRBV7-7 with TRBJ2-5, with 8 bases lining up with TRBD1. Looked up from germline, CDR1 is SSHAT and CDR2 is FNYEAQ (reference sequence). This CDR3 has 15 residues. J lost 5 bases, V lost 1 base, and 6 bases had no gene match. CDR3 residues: CASSLGRGRRETQYF. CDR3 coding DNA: TGTGCCAGCAGCTTAGGCAGGGGGCGACGGGAGACCCAGTACTTC.

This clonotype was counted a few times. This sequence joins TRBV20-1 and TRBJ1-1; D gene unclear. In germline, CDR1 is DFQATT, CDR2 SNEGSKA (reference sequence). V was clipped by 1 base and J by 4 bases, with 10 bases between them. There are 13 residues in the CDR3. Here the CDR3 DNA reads TGCAGTGCTAGAGTCCCAGGTGTCACTGAAGCTTTCTTT. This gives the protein CSARVPGVTEAFF.

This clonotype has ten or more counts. CDR3 residues: CSAISGGTNEQFF. CDR3 DNA: TGCAGCGCCATTTCCGGGGGGACAAATGAGCAGTTCTTC. The V call is TRBV29-1, the J call TRBJ2-1; D might be TRBD2 (7 bases). Germline V lookup: CDR1 SQVTM, CDR2 ANQGSEA. The CDR3 contains 13 residues. V was cut by 7 bases and J by 7 bases, with 17 bases left in between.

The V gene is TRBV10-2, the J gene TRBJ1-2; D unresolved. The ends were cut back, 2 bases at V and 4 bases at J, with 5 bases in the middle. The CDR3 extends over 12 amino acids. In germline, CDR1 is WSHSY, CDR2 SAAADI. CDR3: CASSEEVYGYTF. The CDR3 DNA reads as TGCGCCAGCAGTGAGGAGGTCTATGGCTACACCTTC.

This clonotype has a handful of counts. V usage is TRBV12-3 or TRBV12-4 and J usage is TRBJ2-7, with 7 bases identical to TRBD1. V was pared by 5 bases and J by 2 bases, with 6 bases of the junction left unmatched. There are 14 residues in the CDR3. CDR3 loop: CASSNRGITYEQYF. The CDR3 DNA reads TGTGCCAGCAGTAACAGGGGAATTACCTACGAGCAGTACTTC.

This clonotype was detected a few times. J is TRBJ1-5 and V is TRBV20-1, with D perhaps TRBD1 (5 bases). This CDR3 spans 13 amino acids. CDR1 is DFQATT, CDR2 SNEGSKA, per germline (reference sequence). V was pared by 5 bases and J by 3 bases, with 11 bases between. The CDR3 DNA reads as TGCAGTGCTCTCCGGGACGTCAATCAGCCCCAGCATTTT. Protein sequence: CSALRDVNQPQHF.

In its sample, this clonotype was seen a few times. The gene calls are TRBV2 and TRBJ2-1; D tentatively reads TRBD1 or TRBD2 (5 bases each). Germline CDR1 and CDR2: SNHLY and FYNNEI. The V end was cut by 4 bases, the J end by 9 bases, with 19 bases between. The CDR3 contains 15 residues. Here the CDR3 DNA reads TGTGCCAGCAGTGTCAGGGACGGCCCCGTGGGTGAGCAGTTCTTC. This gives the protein CASSVRDGPVGEQFF.

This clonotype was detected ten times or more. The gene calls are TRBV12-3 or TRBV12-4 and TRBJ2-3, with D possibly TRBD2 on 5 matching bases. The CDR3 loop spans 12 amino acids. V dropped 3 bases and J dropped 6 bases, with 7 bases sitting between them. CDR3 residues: CASSFPGDTQYF. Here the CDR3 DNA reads TGTGCCAGCAGTTTCCCGGGGGATACGCAGTATTTT.

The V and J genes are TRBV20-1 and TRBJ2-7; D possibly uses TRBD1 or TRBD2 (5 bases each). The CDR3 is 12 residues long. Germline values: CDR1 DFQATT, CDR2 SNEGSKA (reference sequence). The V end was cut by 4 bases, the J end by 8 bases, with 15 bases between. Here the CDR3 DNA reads TGCAGTGCTAAGGAGGACAAGCCCAAGCAGTACTTC. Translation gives CSAKEDKPKQYF.